This T cell receptor (beta chain) is drawn from a study of beta chain features in type 1 diabetes. Study-level points and caveats: Patients' naive, central memory and regulatory TCRB repertoires appeared more alike than those of healthy donors. TCRB CDR3s were moderately but significantly shorter in Type 1 diabetes patients in all four CD4+ subsets.

As to this clone: Its target is unknown.

Germline values: CDR1 MNHEY, CDR2 SVGAGI. The CDR3 contains 13 residues. Trimming pared 6 bases from V and 3 bases from J, leaving 11 bases between. The isolated RNA, all of it, was reverse transcribed, so expressed TCRB transcripts were what got sequenced. The table came from immunoSEQ multiplex PCR; TCRdb's copy has only in-frame clones and leaves some out. The sample records almost 350,000 clones, roughly a tenth being singletons. The sequence was collected from a man under 40 with type 1 diabetes. Sequenced: central memory CD4+ T cells from blood. The rearrangement joins TRBV6-5 to TRBJ1-1; the D is unclear. The CDR3 protein is CASSPQRYTEAFF. Here the CDR3 DNA reads TGTGCCAGCAGCCCTCAACGCTACACTGAAGCTTTCTTT.